The 11 T cell receptor beta chains reported below all come from one sample, sequenced in a study of T-cell memory formation after mild COVID-19. TCRdb recomputed calls from the 5' RACE reads with MiXCR, one row per CDR3 protein. Seen here are approximately 260,000 distinct CDR3 sequences, approximately 15% observed once, and the top ten hold around 20%. Material for sequencing was PBMCs or a T cell subset sorted from them (not recorded which). All receptors derive from a young man who had mild COVID-19 (a few samples of this study predate the infection). Cell type and time point are not known.

The CDR3 sequence: CAGWGTYSNQPQHF. The CDR3 DNA sequence: TGTGCCGGGTGGGGAACCTATAGCAATCAGCCCCAGCATTTT. The genes are TRBV21-1 and TRBJ1-5. TRBV21-1 is labeled a pseudogene. This CDR3 has 14 amino acids.

This chain joins TRBV19 and TRBJ2-5, with D perhaps being TRBD1 or TRBD2 (5 bases each). Trimming stripped 5 bases from V and 1 base from J, with 14 bases between. Germline V CDR1 and CDR2: LNHDA, SQIVND (reference sequence). The CDR3 sequence is 15 residues long. The CDR3 sequence: CASSSFSGTQETQYF. In DNA, the CDR3 is TGTGCCAGTAGTTCGTTTTCAGGGACCCAAGAGACCCAGTACTTC.

The chain uses TRBV12-3 or TRBV12-4 and TRBJ1-2; a possible D gene is TRBD1 (6 bases). The CDR3 spans 14 residues. Trimming shortened V by 3 bases and J by 7 bases, and 15 bases separated the two germline ends. The chain's CDR3 is CASSLGGRSFGYTF. The CDR3, as DNA: TGTGCCAGCAGTTTGGGGGGGCGATCCTTTGGCTACACCTTC.

This clonotype was observed a handful of times. J is TRBJ2-7 and V is TRBV7-9; D might be TRBD2 (6 bases). The germline V gene has CDR1 SEHNR and CDR2 FQNEAQ (reference sequence). This CDR3 comprises 12 residues. V was clipped by 7 bases and J by 5 bases, with 12 bases between them. The CDR3 region is CASNRLDNEQYF. CDR3 bases: TGTGCCAGCAACCGACTAGATAACGAGCAGTACTTC.

This rearrangement joins TRBV9 to TRBJ1-1; the D gene is possibly TRBD1 (6 bases). The CDR3 extends over 13 amino acids. Germline V gives CDR1 SGDLS, CDR2 YYNGEE. The germline V and J ends were trimmed by 6 bases and 5 bases, with 14 bases remaining between them. In DNA, the CDR3 is TGTGCCAGCACTCGGCAGGGGAATACTGAAGCTTTCTTT. This sequence encodes CASTRQGNTEAFF.

The V call is TRBV28, the J call TRBJ1-5; TRBD1 is a possible D gene (6 bases). The CDR3 loop spans 15 amino acids. The germline V gene has CDR1 MDHEN and CDR2 SYDVKM. Trimming pared 3 bases from V and 7 bases from J, leaving 16 bases between. CDR3: CASSLGTRTAQPQHF. The CDR3 nucleotides are TGTGCCAGCAGTTTGGGGACACGAACCGCCCAGCCCCAGCATTTT. The whole variable domain, filled in from reference TRBV28 and TRBJ1-5, reads DVKVTQSSRYLVKRTGEKVFLECVQDMDHENMFWYRQDPGLGLRLIYFSYDVKMKEKGDIPEGYSVSREKKERFSLILESASTNQTSMYLCASSLGTRTAQPQHFGDGTRLSIL.

This clonotype turned up a few times. This chain's CDR3 is CASSRDGYEQYV. The DNA of the CDR3 is TGTGCCAGCAGCCGCGACGGCTACGAGCAGTACGTC. The chain is built from TRBV3-1 and TRBJ2-7; D call uncertain. This CDR3 is 12 amino acids long. The germline CDR1 and CDR2 sequences are LGHDT and YNNKEL (reference sequence). V was trimmed by 4 bases and J by 3 bases, leaving 7 bases between them.

The sample holds a few counts of this clonotype. The chain couples TRBV4-1 to TRBJ1-2; the D gene is possibly TRBD1 (6 bases). Germline CDR1 is MGHRA and CDR2 is YSYEKL. This CDR3 is 16 amino acids long. V gave up 0 bases and J gave up 6 bases, with 17 bases separating them. For the CDR3, the DNA is TGCGCCAGCAGCCAAGATAGGGGGAGGGTGCAAGATGGCTACACCTTC. It translates to CASSQDRGRVQDGYTF.

The chain employs TRBV6-5 and TRBJ1-6, with TRBD1 identical over 9 bases. The length of the CDR3 is 16 residues. Germline V CDR1 and CDR2: MNHEY, SVGAGI. Unmatched junction bases numbered 6, after V lost 2 bases and J lost 7 bases. The CDR3 reads CASSYMVQGANSPLHF. The CDR3 DNA follows: TGTGCCAGCAGTTACATGGTACAGGGGGCAAATTCACCCCTCCACTTT.

This clonotype occurred a few times. This chain joins TRBV11-2 and TRBJ2-2; TRBD1 aligns across 9 bases. This CDR3 spans 15 amino acids. J lost 3 bases, V lost 5 bases, and 4 bases had no gene match. Germline-derived CDR1 and CDR2 are SGHAT and FQNNGV. The CDR3 reads CASSPWTGDTGELFF. The CDR3 bases are TGTGCCAGCAGCCCTTGGACAGGGGACACCGGGGAGCTGTTTTTT.

This clonotype was seen a handful of times. Here the CDR3 DNA reads TGTGCCAGCAGCTTCGTTGACCTCTACGAGCAGTACTTC. Translated, it gives CASSFVDLYEQYF. The J gene is TRBJ2-7, the V gene TRBV11-2; no definite D call. The CDR3 extends over 13 amino acids. Germline V CDR1 and CDR2: SGHAT, FQNNGV. V gave up 3 bases and J gave up 3 bases, with 9 bases separating them.